A selection of T cell receptor beta chains follows, all from one sample in a study of memory CD4+ T cells and cytomegalovirus serostatus. Sequenced by immunoSEQ multiplex PCR; TCRdb stores in-frame clones only, minus some. The sample includes 46,000 or so clones, about 73% of them seen just once. What was sequenced was memory CD4+ T cells from blood. These receptor sequences come from an adult in good health and CMV-seronegative. Each CDR3 is given with its conserved first and last residue. Each record gives: D gene, clone size, V gene, J gene, CDR3 protein, CDR3 DNA. D genes are given only for firm matches. Clone sizes are given selectively: once, few, many, or a class where the clone is expanded.

D: NA
size: NA
V: TRBV5-3
J: TRBJ2-7
CDR3: CASGVDEQYF
DNA: TGTGCATCGGGGGTGGACGAGCAGTACTTC

D: NA
size: NA
V: TRBV10-2
J: TRBJ1-1
CDR3: CASTRGAGGTEAFF
DNA: TGCGCCAGCACGAGGGGGGCGGGAGGCACTGAAGCTTTCTTT

D: NA
size: NA
V: TRBV18
J: TRBJ2-2
CDR3: CASSPGGQSNTGELFF
DNA: TGTGCCAGCTCACCAGGAGGTCAGTCGAACACCGGGGAGCTGTTTTTT

D: NA
size: NA
V: TRBV6-5
J: TRBJ2-3
CDR3: CASSNSGARTDTQYF
DNA: TGTGCCAGCAGCAATTCCGGGGCCCGCACAGATACGCAGTATTTT

D: NA
size: NA
V: TRBV19
J: TRBJ1-4
CDR3: CASSASATNEKLFF
DNA: TGTGCCAGTAGTGCCAGTGCAACTAATGAAAAACTGTTTTTT

D: NA
size: NA
V: TRBV18
J: TRBJ1-1
CDR3: CASSPPQLNTEAFF
DNA: TGTGCCAGCTCACCTCCACAGCTGAACACTGAAGCTTTCTTT

D: NA
size: few
V: TRBV15
J: TRBJ1-2
CDR3: CATRGWVGRMGYTF
DNA: TGTGCCACCAGGGGGTGGGTTGGCCGGATGGGCTACACCTTC

D: NA
size: NA
V: TRBV29-1
J: TRBJ1-2
CDR3: CSVSDRLYGYTF
DNA: TGCAGCGTCTCCGACAGGCTCTATGGCTACACCTTC

D: NA
size: once
V: TRBV6-6
J: TRBJ2-3
CDR3: CASSYVGSTDTQYF
DNA: TGTGCCAGCAGTTACGTGGGGAGCACAGATACGCAGTATTTT

D: NA
size: NA
V: TRBV27
J: TRBJ1-1
CDR3: CASRPRRGQLSTEAFF
DNA: TGTGCCAGCAGACCCCGGCGGGGTCAACTGAGTACTGAAGCTTTCTTT

D: NA
size: NA
V: TRBV18
J: TRBJ2-5
CDR3: CASSPNRGRETQYF
DNA: TGTGCCAGCTCCCCTAACCGGGGGCGAGAGACCCAGTACTTC

D: NA
size: few
V: TRBV13
J: TRBJ2-1
CDR3: CASSSPGSEQFF
DNA: TGTGCCAGCAGCTCGCCAGGGAGTGAGCAGTTCTTC

D: NA
size: NA
V: TRBV19
J: TRBJ2-1
CDR3: CASSPQEDNEQFF
DNA: TGTGCCAGTAGCCCACAAGAGGACAATGAGCAGTTCTTC

D: NA
size: NA
V: TRBV28
J: TRBJ2-7
CDR3: CASSLWDKNYEQYF
DNA: TGTGCCAGCAGTTTATGGGACAAAAACTACGAGCAGTACTTC

D: TRBD1
size: NA
V: TRBV12-5
J: TRBJ2-5
CDR3: CASGRTGQGGPETQYF
DNA: TGTGCTAGTGGCCGAACGGGACAGGGAGGGCCAGAGACCCAGTACTTC

D: NA
size: NA
V: TRBV5-1
J: TRBJ2-5
CDR3: CASSLTSIQETQYF
DNA: TGCGCCAGCAGCTTGACTAGCATCCAAGAGACCCAGTACTTC

D: NA
size: NA
V: TRBV15
J: TRBJ2-1
CDR3: CATTGSGKGSYNEQFF
DNA: TGTGCCACCACCGGAAGCGGAAAAGGCTCCTACAATGAGCAGTTCTTC

D: NA
size: NA
V: TRBV28
J: TRBJ1-6
CDR3: CASSTGRYNSPLHF
DNA: TGTGCCAGCAGTACGGGACGGTATAATTCACCCCTCCACTTT

D: NA
size: NA
V: TRBV5-4
J: TRBJ1-3
CDR3: CASSYDSTFSGNTIYF
DNA: TGTGCCAGCAGCTACGACAGCACTTTCTCTGGAAACACCATATATTTT

D: TRBD1
size: NA
V: TRBV5-4
J: TRBJ1-1
CDR3: CASSPDRRTEAFF
DNA: TGTGCCAGCAGCCCGGACAGGCGCACTGAAGCTTTCTTT

D: NA
size: NA
V: TRBV28
J: TRBJ1-1
CDR3: CASTLGGTLFTEAFF
DNA: TGTGCCAGCACCCTTGGCGGGACCCTCTTCACTGAAGCTTTCTTT

D: NA
size: NA
V: TRBV7-8
J: TRBJ2-1
CDR3: CASSFQVVSSYNEQFF
DNA: TGTGCCAGCAGTTTCCAAGTCGTGAGCTCCTACAATGAGCAGTTCTTC

D: TRBD1
size: NA
V: TRBV30
J: TRBJ1-2
CDR3: CAWSARGGQGPETF
DNA: TGTGCCTGGAGTGCCCGCGGGGGACAGGGGCCTGAGACCTTC

D: TRBD2
size: NA
V: TRBV2
J: TRBJ2-1
CDR3: CASSRTYGGGAPGEQFF
DNA: TGTGCCAGCAGTCGAACCTATGGCGGGGGAGCCCCGGGGGAGCAGTTCTTC

D: NA
size: NA
V: TRBV7-2
J: TRBJ2-1
CDR3: CASSLMGSYNEQFF
DNA: TGTGCCAGCAGCTTAATGGGGTCCTACAATGAGCAGTTCTTC

D: NA
size: NA
V: TRBV30
J: TRBJ2-5
CDR3: CAWSSLETQYF
DNA: TGTGCCTGGAGCTCCCTGGAGACCCAGTACTTC

D: NA
size: NA
V: TRBV4-2
J: TRBJ1-5
CDR3: CASSQDQGPKWYSNQPQHF
DNA: TGTGCCAGCAGCCAAGATCAAGGCCCGAAGTGGTATAGCAATCAGCCCCAGCATTTT